Below are 13 T cell receptor beta chains sequenced from a single sample in a study of shared clonotypes between healthy human individuals. Only in-frame clones appear in the TCRdb table, and some are missing; sequencing was by immunoSEQ multiplex PCR. Altogether approximately 500,000 clones are present, 79% being singletons, with the ten largest covering 10% to 15%. The sample taken for sequencing was PBMCs. Every receptor here comes from a woman aged 40-49 years in good health. Some clones in this sample may be carry-over from other donors' samples.

This chain connects TRBV11-2 to TRBJ2-2; no firm D call. V gave up 5 bases and J gave up 2 bases, with 15 bases separating them. Germline V gene lookup returns CDR1 SGHAT and CDR2 FQNNGV. CDR3 length equals 16 residues. The CDR3 sequence: CASSPWWEVNTGELFF. The DNA of the CDR3 is TGTGCCAGCAGCCCCTGGTGGGAAGTAAACACCGGGGAGCTGTTTTTT. The full variable domain, completed using reference TRBV11-2 and TRBJ2-2, is EAGVAQSPRYKIIEKRQSVAFWCNPISGHATLYWYQQILGQGPKLLIQFQNNGVVDDSQLPKDRFSAERLKGVDSTLKIQPAKLEDSAVYLCASSPWWEVNTGELFFGEGSRLTVL.

The gene calls are TRBV23-1 and TRBJ1-2; D call uncertain. TRBV23-1 falls under the ORF class, with uncertain function. Trimming left V 4 bases short and J 5 bases short, with 11 bases between. This CDR3 spans 13 amino acids. The CDR3 DNA is TGCGCCAGCAGTCTAAGAGGGCCTTATGGCTACACCTTC. Amino acids: CASSLRGPYGYTF.

Many counts were recorded for this clone. This chain uses TRBV7-9 with TRBJ1-5; TRBD1 matches 10 bases. Germline loops: CDR1 SEHNR, CDR2 FQNEAQ (reference sequence). This CDR3 comprises 16 residues. With V trimmed by 4 bases and J by 4 bases, 7 bases remained unmatched. The CDR3 here is CASSSGQGDRNQPQHF. The CDR3 coding sequence is TGTGCCAGCAGCTCCGGACAGGGGGACCGAAATCAGCCCCAGCATTTT.

The CDR3 nucleotides are TGTGCCAGCAGCCCCCGGGAACACGAGCAGTACTTC. This sequence encodes CASSPREHEQYF. This chain connects TRBV9 to TRBJ2-7; D might be TRBD2 (5 bases). The CDR3 contains 12 residues. Germline V CDR1 and CDR2: SGDLS, YYNGEE. Trimming removed 4 bases from V and 5 bases from J, with 10 bases in between.

This clone was seen a single time. The chain is built from TRBV19 and TRBJ1-5; 9 bases are a match to TRBD1. Germline V gives CDR1 LNHDA, CDR2 SQIVND (reference sequence). Unmatched junction bases numbered 13, after V lost 4 bases and J lost 6 bases. CDR3 length equals 17 residues. In nucleotides, the CDR3 is TGTGCCAGTAGTACCTCACCCGGGACAGGGTATCGTCAGCCCCAGCATTTT. This sequence encodes CASSTSPGTGYRQPQHF.

The chain carries TRBV9 and TRBJ2-7; D possibly corresponds to TRBD1 (6 bases). The germline V gene has CDR1 SGDLS and CDR2 YYNGEE. Trimming shortened V by 4 bases and J by 2 bases, and 13 bases separated the two germline ends. The CDR3 loop spans 14 amino acids. The CDR3 spells CASSPHGTTYEQYF. CDR3 DNA: TGTGCCAGCAGCCCCCACGGGACAACCTACGAGCAGTACTTC.

The rearrangement links TRBV28 to TRBJ2-3; D is possibly TRBD2 (5 bases). The CDR3 covers 16 residues. CDR1 and CDR2 (germline): MDHEN, SYDVKM. V gave up 3 bases and J gave up 2 bases, with 15 bases separating them. The CDR3 region is CASSFLRALNTDTQYF. The CDR3 DNA follows: TGTGCCAGCAGTTTTTTGCGGGCGCTAAACACAGATACGCAGTATTTT.

V and J are TRBV5-6 and TRBJ1-6; possibly TRBD1 for D (5 bases). The CDR3 consists of 19 residues. Trimming took 4 bases from V and 0 from J, leaving 20 bases between them. In germline, CDR1 is SGHDT, CDR2 YYEEEE. The CDR3 region has the DNA TGTGCCAGCAGCCCGGGACCTCTAGCTTCGAGCTCCTATAATTCACCCCTCCACTTT. Its translation: CASSPGPLASSSYNSPLHF. The entire variable domain, with the rest obtained from reference TRBV5-6 and TRBJ1-6, is as follows: DAGVTQSPTHLIKTRGQQVTLRCSPKSGHDTVSWYQQALGQGPQFIFQYYEEEERQRGNFPDRFSGHQFPNYSSELNVNALLLGDSALYLCASSPGPLASSSYNSPLHFGNGTRLTVT.

The chain combines TRBV18 with TRBJ1-1; 7 bases match TRBD1. Per germline, CDR1 KGHSH and CDR2 LQKENI. CDR3 size: 15 residues. Losses at the gene ends were 6 bases for V and 5 bases for J; bases not matched to a gene: 12. The CDR3 loop reads CASSPQGDGETEAFF. The CDR3 DNA follows: TGTGCCAGCTCGCCTCAGGGGGATGGAGAAACTGAAGCTTTCTTT.

This chain's CDR3 is CASSMDRGREQYF. The CDR3, as DNA: TGTGCCAGTAGTATGGACAGGGGGCGCGAGCAGTACTTC. This chain links TRBV19 with TRBJ2-7, with 11 positions matching TRBD1. Germline V gene lookup returns CDR1 LNHDA and CDR2 SQIVND (reference sequence). The CDR3 contains 13 residues. J gave up 6 bases and V 3 bases, and 1 base lay outside the gene matches. Complete variable domain (other parts from reference TRBV19 and TRBJ2-7): DGGITQSPKYLFRKEGQNVTLSCEQNLNHDAMYWYRQDPGQGLRLIYYSQIVNDFQKGDIAEGYSVSREKKESFPLTVTSAQKNPTAFYLCASSMDRGREQYFGPGTRLTVT.

The V gene is TRBV2, the J gene TRBJ2-5; 12 bases fit TRBD2. With 5 bases clipped from V and 7 bases from J, the junction kept 8 bases outside the gene matches. This CDR3 is 15 amino acids long. Germline V gene sequence: CDR1 SNHLY, CDR2 FYNNEI. The CDR3 region is CASSPRTSGAGTQYF. The CDR3 coding sequence is TGTGCCAGCAGTCCCAGGACTAGCGGGGCCGGGACCCAGTACTTC.

The chain is built from TRBV27 and TRBJ2-7; 7 bases align to TRBD2. CDR1 and CDR2 from the germline V gene are MNHEY and SMNVEV (reference sequence). V dropped 4 bases and J dropped 4; count of bases not matched to a gene: 7. The CDR3 is made up of 14 amino acids. The DNA of the CDR3 is TGTGCCAGCAGTTCCGGACTAGTGAGGTACGAGCAGTACTTC. This encodes CASSSGLVRYEQYF.

This sequence joins TRBV5-1 and TRBJ2-7; no clear D gene. Trimming took 4 bases from V and 5 from J, leaving 25 bases between them. Germline V gives CDR1 SGHRS, CDR2 YFSETQ. This CDR3 has 17 amino acids. CDR3 in amino acids: CASSSSGLLREFDEQYF. DNA of the CDR3: TGCGCCAGCAGCAGTTCCGGGCTGCTGCGTGAGTTTGACGAGCAGTACTTC.